One and the same sample provided the 24 T cell receptor beta chains below, sequenced in a study of control samples from healthy donors and cancer patients (dated by TCRdb to 2020 to 2021). Library creation used the immunoSEQ multiplex PCR assay. TCRdb limited this immuneACCESS table to in-frame rearrangements with V and J called. A share of clones is missing; checked studies link under half to unresolved V genes, and the rest is unexplained. This sample holds approximately 100,000 clones; approximately 90% were observed only once. Jointly, the top ten make up 4.4% of the sample. Sequenced material: blood. Receptors were obtained from a human donor in good health. The donor label of this sample is uncertain.

The CDR3 loop is CASSPRDSSTNEKLFF. In DNA form, the CDR3 reads TGTGCCAGCTCACCACGGGACTCATCAACTAATGAAAAACTGTTTTTT. The chain links TRBV18 to TRBJ1-4; D might be TRBD1 (5 bases). The CDR3 extends over 16 amino acids. The V end lost 1 base, the J end lost 0 bases, and 9 bases lay between the germline ends. Germline CDR1 reads KGHSH; CDR2 reads LQKENI.

This chain connects TRBV6-5 to TRBJ1-5; D is undetermined. The CDR3 consists of 16 residues. Germline assignment: CDR1 MNHEY and CDR2 SVGAGI. V gave up 4 bases and J gave up 0 bases, with 13 bases separating them. The CDR3 region has the DNA TGTGCCAGCAGTTTCCAAACATGGACTAGCAATCAGCCCCAGCATTTT. It codes for CASSFQTWTSNQPQHF.

The V gene is TRBV5-1, the J gene TRBJ1-2; TRBD1 agrees at 8 bases. CDR1 SGHRS and CDR2 YFSETQ come from the germline V gene. The CDR3 covers 15 residues. The V and J ends lost 0 bases and 7 bases, in that order; junction bases with no gene match: 8. The CDR3 is CASSLAPGQAGGYTF. The CDR3 region has the DNA TGCGCCAGCAGCTTGGCCCCGGGACAGGCGGGTGGCTACACCTTC.

The chain recombines TRBV12-3 or TRBV12-4 with TRBJ1-4, with a weak D call TRBD1 (5 bases). The CDR3 loop spans 13 amino acids. Between the trimmed V and J ends, which lost 3 bases and 8 bases, there was a span of 10 bases. The CDR3 coding sequence is TGTGCCAGCAGTTTCGGGGGGTGGGAAAAACTGTTTTTT. Protein product: CASSFGGWEKLFF.

This clone turned up a few times. The chain joins TRBV12-3 or TRBV12-4 to TRBJ1-1, with D unresolved. The CDR3 length is 12 residues. The V and J ends lost 5 bases and 11 bases respectively, with 15 bases between them. In nucleotides, the CDR3 is TGTGCCAGCAGTCAGGAGGGATTTAACGCTTTCTTT. This encodes CASSQEGFNAFF.

The chain has TRBV18 and TRBJ1-5; 12 positions match TRBD1. J gave up 0 bases and V 3 bases, and 6 bases lay outside the gene matches. CDR1 and CDR2 (germline): KGHSH, LQKENI. This CDR3 is built from 18 residues. The CDR3 sequence is CASSPAGTGGFSNQPQHF. CDR3 bases: TGTGCCAGCTCACCCGCCGGGACAGGGGGCTTTAGCAATCAGCCCCAGCATTTT.

J is TRBJ2-7 and V is TRBV21-1; TRBD2, the table's D call, was not compared with the DNA. TRBV21-1 is a recognized pseudogene. There are 12 residues in the CDR3. This CDR3 reads CASSSYSYEQYF. The CDR3 DNA reads as TGTGCCAGCAGCTCCTACTCCTACGAGCAGTACTTC.

This clone was detected only a few times. This chain uses TRBV12-3 or TRBV12-4 with TRBJ2-2; no clear D gene. The V gene lost 3 bases and the J gene lost 4 bases, with 0 bases spanning the gap. This CDR3 is 11 amino acids long. The CDR3 nucleotides are TGTGCCAGCAGTTTCACCGGGGAGCTGTTTTTT. Its protein product is CASSFTGELFF.

This chain uses TRBV5-5 with TRBJ1-4; 9 bases are a match to TRBD1. J was trimmed by 5 bases and V by 3 bases; bases with no gene match: 8. The CDR3 runs 16 residues. CDR1 and CDR2 (germline): SGHKS, YYEKEE (reference sequence). CDR3 in amino acids: CASSSYSGTGNEKLFF. The CDR3 nucleotides read TGTGCCAGCAGCTCCTACTCCGGGACAGGGAATGAAAAACTGTTTTTT.

V gene TRBV6-1 combines with J gene TRBJ1-6; tentatively, D is TRBD1 (6 bases). Trimming shortened V by 2 bases and J by 7 bases, and 15 bases separated the two germline ends. The CDR3 runs to 16 residues. Looked up from germline, CDR1 is MNHNS and CDR2 is SASEGT. CDR3 nucleotide sequence: TGTGCCAGCAGTGAATCGGTACAGGGTGGAAATTCACCCCTCCACTTT. It translates to CASSESVQGGNSPLHF.

The chain links TRBV2 to TRBJ1-1; D is ambiguous. Germline V gives CDR1 SNHLY, CDR2 FYNNEI. Trimming cost V 7 bases and J 6 bases, with 15 bases left between them. The CDR3 has 13 amino acids. The CDR3 region has the DNA TGTGCCAGCACGGTAAAGCCGGGATCTGAAGCTTTCTTT. This codes for CASTVKPGSEAFF.

Only a few counts were recorded for this clone. CDR3 region: CAISELPESNQPQHF. In DNA form, the CDR3 reads TGTGCCATCAGTGAGTTGCCGGAGAGCAATCAGCCCCAGCATTTT. V gene TRBV10-3 combines with J gene TRBJ1-5; D remains ambiguous. Trimming stripped 1 base from V and 1 base from J, with 8 bases between. Per germline, CDR1 ENHRY and CDR2 SYGVKD. This CDR3 has 15 residues.

This chain uses TRBV4-3 with TRBJ1-2; weak D call: TRBD1 (5 bases). The V end lost 2 bases, the J end lost 8 bases, and 12 bases lay between the germline ends. CDR3 length: 13 residues. Looked up from germline, CDR1 is LGHNA and CDR2 is YSLEER. The CDR3 region has the DNA TGCGCCAGCAGCCAACTTACAGGAGTCGGCTACACCTTC. Its protein product is CASSQLTGVGYTF.

The genes are TRBV10-1 and TRBJ1-1; D may be TRBD1 (6 bases). Per the germline V gene, CDR1 is WNHNN and CDR2 is SYGVQD (reference sequence). This CDR3 has 17 residues. The V end lost 3 bases, the J end lost 0 bases, and 17 bases lay between the germline ends. This chain's CDR3 is CASSDKQGWGMNTEAFF. Written as DNA, the CDR3 is TGCGCCAGCAGTGACAAACAGGGATGGGGAATGAACACTGAAGCTTTCTTT.

V gene TRBV3-1 (or the pseudogene TRBV3-2) combines with J gene TRBJ2-3, with D unclear. With 0 bases removed from V and 1 base from J, the gap between germline ends came to 8 bases. The CDR3 is 15 amino acids. Per germline, CDR1 LGHDT and CDR2 YNNKEL (reference sequence). Written as DNA, the CDR3 is TGTGCCAGCAGCCAAGAAAGACCACGCACAGATACGCAGTATTTT. This sequence encodes CASSQERPRTDTQYF.

About this clone itself: Other DNA sequences in this specimen translate into the identical CDR3. The chain employs TRBV3-1 (or the pseudogene TRBV3-2) and TRBJ2-2; no clear D gene. The CDR3 covers 12 residues. The germline V gene has CDR1 LGHDT and CDR2 YNNKEL (reference sequence). The V end lost 1 base, the J end lost 6 bases, and 3 bases lay between the germline ends. The CDR3 bases are TGTGCCAGCAGCCAAGGGGCCGGGGAGCTGTTTTTT. Its translation is CASSQGAGELFF.

The rearrangement links TRBV10-3 to TRBJ2-3; tentative D call: TRBD2 (7 bases). The CDR3 has 13 residues. V lost 7 bases to trimming and J lost 2 bases, with 10 bases between them. From germline, CDR1 is ENHRY and CDR2 SYGVKD. The CDR3 here is CAIKAGATDTQYF. As DNA, the CDR3 is TGTGCCATCAAGGCGGGGGCCACAGATACGCAGTATTTT.

In this sample, this clone turned up once. The rearrangement uses TRBV3-1 (or the pseudogene TRBV3-2) and TRBJ1-2; the match to TRBD1 covers 10 bases. Germline CDR1 and CDR2: LGHDT and YNNKEL (reference sequence). The CDR3 runs 16 residues. V dropped 2 bases and J dropped 6; count of bases not matched to a gene: 9. CDR3 bases: TGTGCCAGCAGCCAACGGGACAGGGGAATTTTCGATGGCTACACCTTC. It specifies CASSQRDRGIFDGYTF.

The genes are TRBV4-2 and TRBJ1-1; no firm D call. The CDR3 is 13 residues long. V was cut by 2 bases and J by 1 base, with 5 bases left in between. Germline V gene sequence: CDR1 LGHNA, CDR2 YNFKEQ. The CDR3 nucleotides read TGTGCCAGCAGCCAAAGAGCGAACACTGAAGCTTTCTTT. Translated, it gives CASSQRANTEAFF.

The chain carries TRBV6-5 and TRBJ1-3, with a weak D call TRBD1 (6 bases). Germline assignment: CDR1 MNHEY and CDR2 SVGAGI. V lost 6 bases and J 4 bases, leaving 13 bases between the germline ends. The CDR3 length is 14 residues. The CDR3 DNA sequence: TGTGCCAGCAGGGGGGGCGGATTAGGAAACACCATATATTTT. This gives the protein CASRGGGLGNTIYF.

The rearrangement joins TRBV6-6 to TRBJ2-7; TRBD1 aligns across 9 bases. The CDR3 extends over 14 amino acids. The V and J ends lost 7 bases and 3 bases, in that order; junction bases with no gene match: 7. The germline V gene encodes CDR1 MNHNY and CDR2 SVGAGI (reference sequence). The CDR3 protein is CASNPGQGLYEQYF. CDR3 DNA: TGTGCCAGCAACCCGGGACAGGGCCTCTACGAGCAGTACTTC.

The chain carries TRBV10-3 and TRBJ1-3; D is perhaps TRBD1 (5 bases). V was clipped by 4 bases and J by 2 bases, with 18 bases between them. This CDR3 is 17 amino acids long. From germline, CDR1 is ENHRY and CDR2 SYGVKD. Here the CDR3 DNA reads TGTGCCATCAGTGTCAGGGCTGCTACGGGGACTGGAAACACCATATATTTT. This translates into CAISVRAATGTGNTIYF.

J is TRBJ1-6 and V is TRBV6-5, with no clear D. This CDR3 spans 13 amino acids. CDR1 is MNHEY and CDR2 is SVGAGI in the germline V gene. V was pared by 4 bases and J by 9 bases, with 10 bases between. CDR3 loop: CASSWGWGSPLHF. The CDR3 bases are TGTGCCAGCAGTTGGGGATGGGGTTCACCCCTCCACTTT.

This sequence joins TRBV5-1 and TRBJ2-3; 13 bases fit TRBD2. V was clipped by 3 bases and J by 6 bases; unmatched bases: 1. The CDR3 loop spans 14 amino acids. Germline V gene sequence: CDR1 SGHRS, CDR2 YFSETQ. CDR3 DNA sequence: TGCGCCAGCAGCTCGGGACTAGCGGGGGATACGCAGTATTTT. Protein: CASSSGLAGDTQYF.